These T cell receptor beta chains were read from a single sample in a study of beta chain features in type 1 diabetes. The protocol was immunoSEQ multiplex PCR, while the TCRdb copy is restricted to in-frame clones and leaves out a portion. The sample has tens of thousands of clones; just under 50% are singletons. Sequencing used central memory CD4+ T cells from blood. These receptors were collected from a young man with type 1 diabetes. CDR3s include the opening cysteine and the closing phenylalanine or tryptophan. The order of the fields is J gene, D gene, V gene, clone size, CDR3 protein, CDR3 DNA. A D gene is named only where the DNA matches it firmly. The size field is filled for only some rows; it gives once, few, many or a size class.

>TRBJ2-1|-|TRBV11-2|-
CASGGGPSSYNEQFF
TGTGCCAGCGGGGGGGGGCCGAGCTCCTACAATGAGCAGTTCTTC
>TRBJ1-1|-|TRBV19|-
CASSMNQGMNTEAFF
TGTGCCAGTAGTATGAATCAGGGGATGAACACTGAAGCTTTCTTT
>TRBJ2-7|-|TRBV6-1|few
CASSGTGFEQYF
TGTGCCAGCAGTGGCACAGGGTTCGAGCAGTACTTC
>TRBJ2-7|-|TRBV19|-
CASSGQTILGTYEQYF
TGTGCCAGTAGTGGACAAACGATTTTGGGCACCTACGAGCAGTACTTC
>TRBJ2-7|-|TRBV28|-
CASSFSSGRYEQYF
TGTGCCAGCAGTTTTTCGAGCGGTCGGTACGAGCAGTACTTC
>TRBJ2-3|TRBD2|TRBV29-1|-
CSVEGGLAIDTQYF
TGCAGCGTTGAAGGGGGACTAGCAATAGATACGCAGTATTTT
>TRBJ2-4|TRBD1|TRBV19|once
CASSRTGVDKNIQYF
TGTGCCAGTAGTAGGACAGGGGTGGACAAAAACATTCAGTACTTC
>TRBJ1-1|TRBD1|TRBV2|-
CASSGQGAEAFF
TGTGCCAGCAGTGGGCAGGGGGCTGAAGCTTTCTTT
>TRBJ2-7|-|TRBV20-1|-
CSASVEYEQYF
TGCAGTGCTAGCGTTGAATACGAGCAGTACTTC
>TRBJ1-2|-|TRBV5-6|few
CASSREQAPGGYTF
TGTGCCAGCAGCCGCGAACAGGCGCCAGGGGGCTACACCTTC
>TRBJ1-3|-|TRBV6-5|-
CASSSGAPGVGNTIYF
TGTGCCAGCAGTTCTGGTGCGCCGGGGGTCGGAAACACCATATATTTT
>TRBJ1-6|TRBD1|TRBV9|-
CASSARDRVNSPLHF
TGTGCCAGCAGCGCCCGGGACAGGGTTAATTCACCCCTCCACTTT